This record covers a single T cell receptor (beta chain). Antigen unknown. The PCR contained 60 Vbeta and 13 Jbeta primers. Repertoires were generated with immunoSEQ multiplex PCR, while TCRdb's copy carries only in-frame clones and drops some. Of roughly 99,000 clones in the sample, approximately 79% were seen once. The data were taken from a study of cytomegalovirus exposure and HLA in healthy donors. Overall study results and limits: Most TCR sequences proved rare, with some public TCRs found in many donors. A classifier reportedly called cytomegalovirus status with high sensitivity and specificity. 150 to 200 TCR beta chains were listed as cytomegalovirus-associated. The likely explanation for a cluster of highly shared sequence variants was sequencing artifact.

From germline, CDR1 is KGHSH and CDR2 LQKENI. The CDR3 runs to 15 residues. V lost 4 bases and J lost 5, with 14 bases in between. Sequencing was done on a sample of PBMCs. This receptor was taken from a male donor in good health and CMV-seronegative. The chain recombines TRBV18 with TRBJ1-4; a possible D gene is TRBD1 (5 bases). For the CDR3, the DNA is TGTGCCAGCTCACGAACGGGGGTCCTCAATGAAAAACTGTTTTTT. Translated: CASSRTGVLNEKLFF.